What follows are 21 T cell receptor beta chains derived from one specimen sequenced in a study of identical twins. In TCRdb, the 5' RACE reads were re-called with MiXCR into one record per CDR3 protein. This sample has 570,000 or so distinct CDR3 sequences, with roughly 9.9% found just once. This same sample was also part of a study on yellow fever vaccine responses in identical twins.

The sample was PBMCs. These receptors came from a woman aged 18-29 years in good health.

The table lists this clonotype with many counts. The rearrangement joins TRBV3-1 to TRBJ2-7, with D tentatively TRBD2 (5 bases). The CDR3 totals 14 residues. Trimming cost V 5 bases and J 5 bases, with 16 bases left between them. Germline lookup yields CDR1 LGHDT and CDR2 YNNKEL (reference sequence). DNA of the CDR3: TGTGCCAGCAGCTTTCCGGGATATCATAACGAGCAGTACTTC. It encodes CASSFPGYHNEQYF.

The J gene is TRBJ2-7, the V gene TRBV3-1; no definite D call. Trimming shortened V by 5 bases and J by 2 bases, and 13 bases separated the two germline ends. The CDR3 loop spans 14 amino acids. The germline V gene encodes CDR1 LGHDT and CDR2 YNNKEL (reference sequence). CDR3 bases: TGTGCCAGCAGCTCTCGAGGACCACCCTACGAGCAGTACTTC. This encodes CASSSRGPPYEQYF.

This clonotype was seen once. The gene calls are TRBV18 and TRBJ2-2; D not certain. The ends were cut back, 0 bases at V and 5 bases at J, with 13 bases in the middle. Per the germline V gene, CDR1 is KGHSH and CDR2 is LQKENI. The CDR3 is made up of 16 amino acids. Here the CDR3 reads CASSPPTQIPTGELFF. The CDR3 coding sequence is TGTGCCAGCTCACCACCGACCCAGATCCCGACCGGGGAGCTGTTTTTT.

This clonotype was found once. The chain has TRBV27 and TRBJ2-7, with 7 bases that match TRBD2. The CDR3 length is 15 residues. Per germline, CDR1 MNHEY and CDR2 SMNVEV (reference sequence). V lost 3 bases, J lost 1 base, and 6 bases stayed unmatched. The CDR3 DNA sequence: TGTGCCAGCAGTTTGATCGGGGGGAGATCCTACGAGCAGTACTTC. Its translation is CASSLIGGRSYEQYF.

This clonotype occurred many times. The gene calls are TRBV4-3 and TRBJ2-3; no reliable D call. The CDR3 runs 14 residues. V lost 0 bases and J lost 0, with 4 bases in between. CDR1 is LGHNA and CDR2 is YSLEER in the germline V gene. DNA of the CDR3: TGCGCCAGCAGCCAAGACGTTAGCACAGATACGCAGTATTTT. Its translation: CASSQDVSTDTQYF.

This clonotype was counted many times. The CDR3 protein is CASSTGQETQYF. CDR3 DNA sequence: TGCGCCAGCAGTACAGGGCAAGAGACCCAGTACTTC. This rearrangement joins TRBV5-1 to TRBJ2-5; D possibly corresponds to TRBD1 (6 bases). The length of the CDR3 is 12 residues. Trimming removed 5 bases at V and 2 bases at J, with 7 bases between. The germline V gene has CDR1 SGHRS and CDR2 YFSETQ.

This clonotype was counted between two and nine times. The chain joins TRBV3-1 to TRBJ2-4; 8 bases match TRBD2. Germline V gene sequence: CDR1 LGHDT, CDR2 YNNKEL (reference sequence). CDR3 length equals 17 residues. V shed 0 bases and J 0 bases; nucleotides not matched to a gene: 4. CDR3 loop: CASSQDPGGRAKNIQYF. Written as DNA, the CDR3 is TGTGCCAGCAGCCAAGATCCGGGGGGGAGAGCCAAAAACATTCAGTACTTC.

The chain joins TRBV28 to TRBJ2-1; perhaps TRBD1 as D (6 bases). Trimming left V 6 bases short and J 12 bases short, with 15 bases between. Germline V gene lookup returns CDR1 MDHEN and CDR2 SYDVKM. The CDR3 totals 12 residues. The CDR3 sequence is CASRLPGTTQFF. CDR3 bases: TGTGCCAGCAGACTCCCAGGGACAACGCAGTTCTTC. Drawing the rest from reference TRBV28 and TRBJ2-1, the complete variable domain is DVKVTQSSRYLVKRTGEKVFLECVQDMDHENMFWYRQDPGLGLRLIYFSYDVKMKEKGDIPEGYSVSREKKERFSLILESASTNQTSMYLCASRLPGTTQFFGPGTRLTVL.

This clonotype has only a few counts. The chain is built from TRBV7-2 and TRBJ2-3, with D unclear. CDR1 is SGHTA and CDR2 is FQGNSA in the germline V gene. The CDR3 spans 14 residues. V was pared by 1 base and J by 1 base, with 6 bases between. The chain's CDR3 is CASSLEMRTDTQYF. As DNA, the CDR3 is TGTGCCAGCAGCTTAGAGATGCGCACAGATACGCAGTATTTT.

V is TRBV7-2 and J is TRBJ1-6; TRBD1 might be the D (5 bases). The CDR3 length is 15 residues. Trimming stripped 2 bases from V and 9 bases from J, with 14 bases between. Germline V gene data show CDR1 as SGHTA and CDR2 as FQGNSA. The CDR3: CASSLIGGDRSPLHF. The CDR3 coding sequence is TGTGCCAGCAGCTTAATTGGGGGGGACCGTTCACCCCTCCACTTT.

V is TRBV3-1 and J is TRBJ2-1; 9 nucleotides line up with TRBD2. V lost 3 bases, J lost 9 bases, and 9 bases stayed unmatched. The CDR3 has 15 residues. CDR1 and CDR2 from the germline V gene are LGHDT and YNNKEL (reference sequence). The CDR3 bases are TGTGCCAGCAGCCAGCGGGGGGGCGGGAGAGGTGAGCAGTTCTTC. This encodes CASSQRGGGRGEQFF.

The chain couples TRBV27 to TRBJ1-2, with D possibly being TRBD1 (5 bases). The V end was cut by 4 bases, the J end by 8 bases, with 23 bases between. The length of the CDR3 is 16 residues. Germline lookup yields CDR1 MNHEY and CDR2 SMNVEV (reference sequence). CDR3 loop: CASSSSRGRTYGGYTF. In nucleotides, the CDR3 is TGTGCCAGCAGTTCCTCCCGCGGTAGGACATATGGGGGCTACACCTTC.

This chain connects TRBV7-2 to TRBJ2-5; D may be TRBD2 (6 bases). The CDR3 is made up of 15 amino acids. Per the germline V gene, CDR1 is SGHTA and CDR2 is FQGNSA. V was shortened by 4 bases and J by 3 bases, with 15 bases between the two germline ends. CDR3 sequence reads: CASSSHPRDEETQYF. In nucleotides, the CDR3 is TGTGCCAGCAGCTCCCACCCGCGGGATGAAGAGACCCAGTACTTC.

The chain uses TRBV28 and TRBJ2-5; maybe TRBD1 (5 bases). Per germline, CDR1 MDHEN and CDR2 SYDVKM. The CDR3 totals 15 residues. The ends were cut back, 2 bases at V and 1 base at J, with 11 bases in the middle. CDR3 residues: CASSLPYRTQETQYF. Written as DNA, the CDR3 is TGTGCCAGCAGTTTACCGTACAGGACCCAAGAGACCCAGTACTTC.

The J gene is TRBJ2-5, the V gene TRBV28; 8 bases map to TRBD2. The CDR3 sequence is 15 residues long. Trimming removed 3 bases from V and 4 bases from J; junction bases left unmatched: 7. Germline V lookup: CDR1 MDHEN, CDR2 SYDVKM. The CDR3 DNA reads TGTGCCAGCAGTTTGCGCGGGAGGTCGGTAGAGACCCAGTACTTC. It specifies CASSLRGRSVETQYF.

The chain uses TRBV27 and TRBJ2-7, with 9 bases matching TRBD2. Trimming removed 2 bases from V and 2 bases from J; junction bases left unmatched: 4. The germline CDR1 and CDR2 sequences are MNHEY and SMNVEV (reference sequence). The CDR3 extends over 15 amino acids. As DNA, the CDR3 is TGTGCCAGCAGTTTAGGCCCTAGCGGGACCTACGAGCAGTACTTC. Encoded protein: CASSLGPSGTYEQYF.

The chain combines TRBV7-9 with TRBJ1-2; the D gene is possibly TRBD1 (5 bases). This CDR3 comprises 14 residues. Trimming removed 5 bases from V and 5 bases from J, with 15 bases in between. CDR1 and CDR2 from the germline V gene are SEHNR and FQNEAQ (reference sequence). In DNA form, the CDR3 reads TGTGCCAGCAGCACCCGCGGGGCAGGGTATGGCTACACCTTC. Translating gives CASSTRGAGYGYTF. The full variable domain, with the rest looked up from reference TRBV7-9 and TRBJ1-2, is DTGVSQNPRHKITKRGQNVTFRCDPISEHNRLYWYRQTLGQGPEFLTYFQNEAQLEKSRLLSDRFSAERPKGSFSTLEIQRTEQGDSAMYLCASSTRGAGYGYTFGSGTRLTVV.

This chain connects TRBV3-1 to TRBJ2-2, with D possibly TRBD2 on 5 matching bases. Trimming took off 3 bases at V and 2 bases at J, with 19 bases between the two ends. The CDR3 runs 18 residues. Germline CDR1 reads LGHDT; CDR2 reads YNNKEL (reference sequence). The CDR3: CASSQETEGRINTGELFF. For the CDR3, the DNA is TGTGCCAGCAGCCAGGAAACAGAGGGCCGAATCAACACCGGGGAGCTGTTTTTT. Full variable domain (rest looked up from reference TRBV3-1 and TRBJ2-2): DTAVSQTPKYLVTQMGNDKSIKCEQNLGHDTMYWYKQDSKKFLKIMFSYNNKELIINETVPNRFSPKSPDKAHLNLHINSLELGDSAVYFCASSQETEGRINTGELFFGEGSRLTVL.

Only a few counts were recorded for this clonotype. The CDR3: CASSIGVYTDTQYF. The DNA for the CDR3 is TGTGCCAGCAGTATCGGGGTGTATACAGATACGCAGTATTTT. The chain links TRBV27 to TRBJ2-3, with D possibly matching TRBD2 (5 bases). Germline V gene data show CDR1 as MNHEY and CDR2 as SMNVEV (reference sequence). Deletions cut 5 bases from V and 3 bases from J, with 12 bases between. The length of the CDR3 is 14 residues.

The rearrangement uses TRBV5-6 and TRBJ2-3, with D perhaps given as TRBD1 or TRBD2 (5 bases each). Germline V gene sequence: CDR1 SGHDT, CDR2 YYEEEE. This CDR3 contains 12 residues. The ends were cut back, 3 bases at V and 6 bases at J, with 8 bases in the middle. CDR3 coding DNA: TGTGCCAGCAGCTGGGGGTCCGATACGCAGTATTTT. Its protein is CASSWGSDTQYF.

In its sample, this clonotype was seen many times. This chain joins TRBV18 and TRBJ2-7; D ambiguous. CDR1 and CDR2 (germline): KGHSH, LQKENI. Trimming cost V 4 bases and J 3 bases, with 7 bases left between them. The CDR3 has 12 amino acids. In nucleotides, the CDR3 is TGTGCCAGCTCACTAAACAACTACGAGCAGTACTTC. This translates into CASSLNNYEQYF. The whole variable domain, remainder taken from reference TRBV18 and TRBJ2-7, is NAGVMQNPRHLVRRRGQEARLRCSPMKGHSHVYWYRQLPEEGLKFMVYLQKENIIDESGMPKERFSAEFPKEGPSILRIQQVVRGDSAAYFCASSLNNYEQYFGPGTRLTVT.